A selection of T cell receptor beta chains follows, all from one sample in a study of cytomegalovirus exposure and HLA in healthy donors. Clones were sequenced by immunoSEQ multiplex PCR, and TCRdb holds only the in-frame ones, with some missing. Of fewer than 200,000 clones listed, over 70% are singletons. The sequenced material came from PBMCs. The receptors derive from a male donor in good health and CMV-seropositive. The CDR3 runs from the conserved cysteine through the conserved F or W. The order of the fields is D gene, V gene, clone size, J gene, CDR3 protein, CDR3 DNA. D genes are given only for firm matches. The size entry is marked missing in some rows and otherwise reads once, few, many or a size class.

d_gene: .
v_gene: TRBV7-2
abundance: .
j_gene: TRBJ1-1
CDR3aa: CASRITANTEAFF
CDR3nt: TGTGCCAGCAGGATCACAGCTAACACTGAAGCTTTCTTT

d_gene: TRBD1
v_gene: TRBV9
abundance: .
j_gene: TRBJ1-4
CDR3aa: CASSVGQGGTNEKLFF
CDR3nt: TGTGCCAGCAGCGTAGGACAGGGGGGTACTAATGAAAAACTGTTTTTT

d_gene: TRBD2
v_gene: TRBV2
abundance: .
j_gene: TRBJ2-2
CDR3aa: CAGGLAATGELFF
CDR3nt: TGTGCCGGCGGACTAGCGGCCACCGGGGAGCTGTTTTTT

d_gene: TRBD1
v_gene: TRBV6-1
abundance: .
j_gene: TRBJ1-5
CDR3aa: CASTSTGGSNQPQHF
CDR3nt: TGTGCCAGCACCTCGACAGGGGGCAGCAATCAGCCCCAGCATTTT

d_gene: TRBD1
v_gene: TRBV6-6
abundance: few
j_gene: TRBJ1-5
CDR3aa: CASSWHRGQGNQPQHF
CDR3nt: TGTGCCAGCAGTTGGCATCGGGGACAGGGCAATCAGCCCCAGCATTTT

d_gene: TRBD1
v_gene: TRBV6-5
abundance: .
j_gene: TRBJ1-4
CDR3aa: CASSPTTGGDEKLFF
CDR3nt: TGTGCCAGCAGTCCCACGACAGGGGGGGATGAAAAACTGTTTTTT

d_gene: .
v_gene: TRBV11-2
abundance: .
j_gene: TRBJ1-3
CDR3aa: CASSLGQGNTIYF
CDR3nt: TGTGCCAGCAGCCTAGGACAGGGAAACACCATATATTTT

d_gene: .
v_gene: TRBV7-3
abundance: .
j_gene: TRBJ2-2
CDR3aa: CASRWDTTGELFF
CDR3nt: TGTGCCAGCAGGTGGGACACCACCGGGGAGCTGTTTTTT

d_gene: TRBD1
v_gene: TRBV7-2
abundance: .
j_gene: TRBJ1-1
CDR3aa: CASSHMDRGSYTEAFF
CDR3nt: TGTGCCAGCAGCCATATGGACAGGGGTAGTTACACTGAAGCTTTCTTT

d_gene: TRBD2
v_gene: TRBV12-5
abundance: .
j_gene: TRBJ2-7
CDR3aa: CASGPQRGDLYEQYF
CDR3nt: TGTGCTAGTGGTCCCCAGCGGGGGGACCTCTACGAGCAGTACTTC

d_gene: TRBD2
v_gene: TRBV2
abundance: few
j_gene: TRBJ2-3
CDR3aa: CASLILAGNTDTQYF
CDR3nt: TGTGCCAGCTTAATACTAGCGGGGAACACAGATACGCAGTATTTT

d_gene: TRBD2
v_gene: TRBV5-6
abundance: .
j_gene: TRBJ2-2
CDR3aa: CASSPGGLGTGELFF
CDR3nt: TGTGCCAGCAGCCCGGGGGGGTTGGGCACCGGGGAGCTGTTTTTT

d_gene: .
v_gene: TRBV6-5
abundance: .
j_gene: TRBJ1-2
CDR3aa: CASSYSTAGRYTF
CDR3nt: TGTGCCAGCAGTTACTCGACGGCGGGGCGCTACACCTTC

d_gene: .
v_gene: TRBV5-1
abundance: .
j_gene: TRBJ2-5
CDR3aa: CASSLARGALKTQYF
CDR3nt: TGCGCCAGCAGCTTGGCACGGGGGGCGTTGAAGACCCAGTACTTC

d_gene: .
v_gene: TRBV6-6
abundance: .
j_gene: TRBJ2-7
CDR3aa: CASSSQGIYEQYF
CDR3nt: TGTGCCAGCAGTTCCCAGGGGATCTACGAGCAGTACTTC

d_gene: .
v_gene: TRBV4-3
abundance: .
j_gene: TRBJ1-5
CDR3aa: CASSQDLHQPQHF
CDR3nt: TGCGCCAGCAGCCAAGATCTACATCAGCCCCAGCATTTT

d_gene: TRBD1
v_gene: TRBV7-9
abundance: .
j_gene: TRBJ1-2
CDR3aa: CASRLGQSNYGYTF
CDR3nt: TGTGCCAGCAGGCTGGGACAGTCTAACTATGGCTACACCTTC

d_gene: .
v_gene: TRBV6-6
abundance: .
j_gene: TRBJ1-5
CDR3aa: CASSYSKQGTQHF
CDR3nt: TGTGCCAGCAGTTACTCGAAGCAGGGAACCCAGCATTTT

d_gene: TRBD2
v_gene: TRBV9
abundance: .
j_gene: TRBJ2-1
CDR3aa: CASSVGPSGGTFNEQFF
CDR3nt: TGTGCCAGCAGCGTAGGTCCTAGCGGGGGTACCTTCAATGAGCAGTTCTTC

d_gene: TRBD1
v_gene: TRBV5-1
abundance: .
j_gene: TRBJ1-2
CDR3aa: CASSPGTGKAGYTF
CDR3nt: TGCGCCAGCAGCCCCGGGACAGGGAAGGCTGGCTACACCTTC

d_gene: TRBD1
v_gene: TRBV5-1
abundance: .
j_gene: TRBJ2-7
CDR3aa: CASSLGQGIYEQYF
CDR3nt: TGCGCCAGCAGCCTAGGACAGGGTATCTACGAGCAGTACTTC

d_gene: TRBD2
v_gene: TRBV5-1
abundance: .
j_gene: TRBJ2-1
CDR3aa: CASSLGGGVSNEQFF
CDR3nt: TGCGCCAGCAGCTTGGGGGGAGGGGTATCCAATGAGCAGTTCTTC

d_gene: .
v_gene: TRBV9
abundance: .
j_gene: TRBJ1-1
CDR3aa: CASSVEATWRDTEAFF
CDR3nt: TGTGCCAGCAGCGTAGAGGCTACGTGGAGGGACACTGAAGCTTTCTTT

d_gene: .
v_gene: TRBV5-4
abundance: .
j_gene: TRBJ1-6
CDR3aa: CASSLGGRNSPLHF
CDR3nt: TGTGCCAGCAGCTTGGGGGGGCGTAATTCACCCCTCCACTTT

d_gene: .
v_gene: TRBV2
abundance: .
j_gene: TRBJ1-1
CDR3aa: CASVLLNTEAFF
CDR3nt: TGTGCCAGCGTCCTTCTGAACACTGAAGCTTTCTTT

d_gene: .
v_gene: TRBV7-2
abundance: .
j_gene: TRBJ1-1
CDR3aa: CASSPSWQEEAFF
CDR3nt: TGTGCCAGCAGCCCTAGTTGGCAAGAAGAAGCTTTCTTT

d_gene: TRBD2
v_gene: TRBV7-9
abundance: .
j_gene: TRBJ2-3
CDR3aa: CASSLGAGGPRFTDTQYF
CDR3nt: TGTGCCAGCAGCTTAGGGGCGGGGGGACCTCGTTTCACAGATACGCAGTATTTT

d_gene: TRBD1
v_gene: TRBV4-1
abundance: .
j_gene: TRBJ1-4
CDR3aa: CASSHRGQGAELGGEKLFF
CDR3nt: TGCGCCAGCAGCCATCGGGGACAGGGGGCTGAGTTAGGTGGAGAAAAACTGTTTTTT

d_gene: TRBD1
v_gene: TRBV19
abundance: .
j_gene: TRBJ1-1
CDR3aa: CASSIGQGATEAFF
CDR3nt: TGTGCCAGTAGTATTGGGCAGGGGGCAACTGAAGCTTTCTTT

d_gene: TRBD1
v_gene: TRBV5-1
abundance: few
j_gene: TRBJ1-2
CDR3aa: CASTQGAYYGYTF
CDR3nt: TGCGCCAGCACGCAGGGGGCCTACTATGGCTACACCTTC

d_gene: .
v_gene: TRBV30
abundance: .
j_gene: TRBJ1-2
CDR3aa: CAWRGGSNYGYTF
CDR3nt: TGTGCCTGGAGGGGCGGGAGTAACTATGGCTACACCTTC